This TCR beta chain was obtained from a study of T cell changes during pregnancy in multiple sclerosis. Sequencing was performed with immunoSEQ multiplex PCR; in TCRdb, only in-frame clones are kept and a portion is missing. The repertoire consists of 65,000 to 90,000 clones, with around 90% occurring once and the leading ten covering under 0.35%. V was pared by 4 bases and J by 0 bases, with 6 bases of the junction left unmatched. The CDR3 contains 18 residues. Germline CDR1 and CDR2: ENHRY and SYGVKD. This chain joins TRBV10-3 and TRBJ2-1; the match to TRBD2 covers 13 bases. Material: CD4+ T cells from peripheral blood mononuclear cells, obtained after pregnancy. The receptor was isolated from a female donor with multiple sclerosis, enrolled in a pregnancy study. The CDR3: CAISGTSGGTRSYNEQFF. The CDR3, as DNA: TGTGCCATCAGTGGGACTAGCGGGGGCACCCGCTCCTACAATGAGCAGTTCTTC.